The TCR beta chain described here comes from a study of blood T cells in healthy people across ages. Findings and limits, study-wide: Both naive CD4+ cell counts and diversity were greater in long-lived donors than in aged donors.

Comment on this clonotype: Its antigen remains unknown.

Using a J-beta primer mix together with a sample-barcoded 5' primer, a second PCR was run for roughly 6 to 11 cycles. MiXCR was run by TCRdb on the 5' RACE reads, yielding one entry per CDR3 protein. This sample has about 1,400,000 distinct CDR3 sequences, with 45% to 70% found just once. Input material: blood. This receptor was obtained from a young man in good health.

CDR3 residues: CASSPDRAQGYGYTF. The CDR3 region has the DNA TGTGCCAGCAGCCCTGACAGGGCTCAGGGCTATGGCTACACCTTC. This rearrangement joins TRBV11-2 to TRBJ1-2, with 7 bases identical to TRBD1. Trimming at V came to 5 bases and at J to 4 bases, leaving 10 bases not matched to a gene. The length of the CDR3 is 15 residues. The germline V gene has CDR1 SGHAT and CDR2 FQNNGV.